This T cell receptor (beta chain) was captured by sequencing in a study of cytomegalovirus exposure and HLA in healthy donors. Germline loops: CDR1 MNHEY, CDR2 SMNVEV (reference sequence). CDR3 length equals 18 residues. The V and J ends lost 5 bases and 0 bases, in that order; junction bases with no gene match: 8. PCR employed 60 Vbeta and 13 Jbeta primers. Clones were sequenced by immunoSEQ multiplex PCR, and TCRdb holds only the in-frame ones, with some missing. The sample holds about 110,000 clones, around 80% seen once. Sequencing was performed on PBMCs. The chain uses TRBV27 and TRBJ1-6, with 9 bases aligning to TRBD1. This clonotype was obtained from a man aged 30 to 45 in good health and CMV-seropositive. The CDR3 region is CASSLTGGPSSYNSPLHF. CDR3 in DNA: TGTGCCAGCAGTCTCACAGGGGGCCCAAGCTCCTATAATTCACCCCTCCACTTT.